This TCR beta chain was obtained from a study of shared clonotypes between healthy human individuals. Findings of the study overall: In this cohort, only blood was sampled, and tissue repertoires likely differ.

Germline values: CDR1 LNHDA, CDR2 SQIVND (reference sequence). CDR3 length: 16 residues. Losses at the gene ends were 5 bases for V and 1 base for J; bases not matched to a gene: 6. Clones were read by immunoSEQ multiplex PCR, and TCRdb kept only the in-frame ones, dropping some. The repertoire has about half a million clones, almost 80% of them found once; the top ten carry 9.5% to 15%. Those who donated were healthy HIV-negative adults, with no recent acute infections or vaccinations reported. Every one of the donors was a Caucasian adult that lived in Nashville, Tennessee. With unsorted samples, genomic DNA was obtained from about 100 million PBMCs. Concerning this clone: Its specificity is not known.

The receptor was derived from a woman in her 40s in good health. Some clones in this sample may be carry-over from other donors' samples. The chain carries TRBV19 and TRBJ2-3; 10 bases align to TRBD1. The sample comprised PBMCs. Here the CDR3 DNA reads TGTGCCAGTAGTCCCCGGGACAGGGGTCGCACAGATACGCAGTATTTT. Protein: CASSPRDRGRTDTQYF.